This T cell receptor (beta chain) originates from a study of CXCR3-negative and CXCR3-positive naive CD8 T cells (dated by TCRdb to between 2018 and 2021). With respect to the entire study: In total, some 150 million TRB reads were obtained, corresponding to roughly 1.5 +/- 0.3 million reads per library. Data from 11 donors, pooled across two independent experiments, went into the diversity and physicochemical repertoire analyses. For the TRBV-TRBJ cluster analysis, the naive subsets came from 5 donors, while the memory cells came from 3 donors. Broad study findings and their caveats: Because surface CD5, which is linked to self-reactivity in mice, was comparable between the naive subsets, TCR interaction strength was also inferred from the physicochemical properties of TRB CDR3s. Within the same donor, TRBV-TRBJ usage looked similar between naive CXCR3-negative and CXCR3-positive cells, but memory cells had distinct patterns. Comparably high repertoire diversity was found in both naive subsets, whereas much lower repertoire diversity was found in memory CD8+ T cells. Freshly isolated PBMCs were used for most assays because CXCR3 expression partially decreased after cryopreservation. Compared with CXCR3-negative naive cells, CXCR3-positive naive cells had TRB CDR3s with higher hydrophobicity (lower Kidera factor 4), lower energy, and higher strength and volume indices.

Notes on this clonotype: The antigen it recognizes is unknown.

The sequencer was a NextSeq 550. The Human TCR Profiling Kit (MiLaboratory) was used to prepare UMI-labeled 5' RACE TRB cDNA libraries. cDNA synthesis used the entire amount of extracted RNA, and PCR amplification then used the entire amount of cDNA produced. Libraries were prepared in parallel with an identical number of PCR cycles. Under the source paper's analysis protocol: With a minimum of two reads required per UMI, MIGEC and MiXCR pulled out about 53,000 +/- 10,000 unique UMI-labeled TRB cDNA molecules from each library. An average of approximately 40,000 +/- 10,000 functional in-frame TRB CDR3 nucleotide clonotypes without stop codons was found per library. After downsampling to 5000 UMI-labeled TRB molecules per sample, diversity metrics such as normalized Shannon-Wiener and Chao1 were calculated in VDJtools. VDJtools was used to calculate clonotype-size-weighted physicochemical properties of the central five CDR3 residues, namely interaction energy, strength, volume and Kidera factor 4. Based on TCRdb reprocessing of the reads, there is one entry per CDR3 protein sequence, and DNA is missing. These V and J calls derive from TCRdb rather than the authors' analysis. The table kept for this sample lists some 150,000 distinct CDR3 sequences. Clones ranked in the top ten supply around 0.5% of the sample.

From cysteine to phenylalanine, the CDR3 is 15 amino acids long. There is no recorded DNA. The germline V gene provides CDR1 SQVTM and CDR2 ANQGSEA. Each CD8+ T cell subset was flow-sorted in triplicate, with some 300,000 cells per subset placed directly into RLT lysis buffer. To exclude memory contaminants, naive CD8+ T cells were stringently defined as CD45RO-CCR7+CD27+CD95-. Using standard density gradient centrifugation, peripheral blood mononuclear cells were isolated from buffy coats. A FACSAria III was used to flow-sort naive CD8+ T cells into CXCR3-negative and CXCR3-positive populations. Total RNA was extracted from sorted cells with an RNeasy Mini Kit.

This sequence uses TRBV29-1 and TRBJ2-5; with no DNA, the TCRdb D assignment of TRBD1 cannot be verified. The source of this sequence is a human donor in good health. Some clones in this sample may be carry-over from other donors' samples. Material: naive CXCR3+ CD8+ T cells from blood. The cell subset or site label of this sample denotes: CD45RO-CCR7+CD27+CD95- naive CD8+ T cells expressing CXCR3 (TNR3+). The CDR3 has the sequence CSVEHRGPESETQYF.